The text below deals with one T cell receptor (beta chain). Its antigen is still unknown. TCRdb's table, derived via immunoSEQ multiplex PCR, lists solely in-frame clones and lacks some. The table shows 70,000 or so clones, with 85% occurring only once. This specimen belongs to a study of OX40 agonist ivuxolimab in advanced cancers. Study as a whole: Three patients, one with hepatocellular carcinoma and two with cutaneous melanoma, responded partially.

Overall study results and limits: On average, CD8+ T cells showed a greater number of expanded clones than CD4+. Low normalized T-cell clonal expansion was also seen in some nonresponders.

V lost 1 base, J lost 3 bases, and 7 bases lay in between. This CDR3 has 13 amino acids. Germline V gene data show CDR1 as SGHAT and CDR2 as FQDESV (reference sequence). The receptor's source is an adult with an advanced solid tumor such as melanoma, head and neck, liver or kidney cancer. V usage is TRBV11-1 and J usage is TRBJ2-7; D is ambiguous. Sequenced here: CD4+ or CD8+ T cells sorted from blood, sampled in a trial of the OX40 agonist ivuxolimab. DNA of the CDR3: TGTGCCAGCAGCTTAGATACCCGCTACGAGCAGTACTTC. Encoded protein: CASSLDTRYEQYF. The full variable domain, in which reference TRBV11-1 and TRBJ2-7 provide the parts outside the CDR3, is EAEVAQSPRYKITEKSQAVAFWCDPISGHATLYWYRQILGQGPELLVQFQDESVVDDSQLPKDRFSAERLKGVDSTLKIQPAELGDSAMYLCASSLDTRYEQYFGPGTRLTVT.